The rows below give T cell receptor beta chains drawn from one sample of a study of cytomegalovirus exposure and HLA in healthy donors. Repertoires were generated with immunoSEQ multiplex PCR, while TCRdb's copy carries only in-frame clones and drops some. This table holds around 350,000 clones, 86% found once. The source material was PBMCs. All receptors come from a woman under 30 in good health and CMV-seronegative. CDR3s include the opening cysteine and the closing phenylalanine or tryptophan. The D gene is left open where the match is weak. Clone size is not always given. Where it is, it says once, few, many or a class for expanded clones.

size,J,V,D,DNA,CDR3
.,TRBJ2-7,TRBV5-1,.,TGCGCCAGCAGCTTGGGACAGAACTCCTACGAGCAGTACTTC,CASSLGQNSYEQYF
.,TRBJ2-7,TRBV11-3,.,TGTGCCAGCAGCTTTTGGACAGAGCTCTACGAGCAGTACTTC,CASSFWTELYEQYF
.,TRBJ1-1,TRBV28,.,TGTGCCAGCAGTCCCTTAATGGAGGACACTGAAGCTTTCTTT,CASSPLMEDTEAFF
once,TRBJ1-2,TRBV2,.,TGTGCCAGCGCCCTACAGGGCTACACCTTC,CASALQGYTF
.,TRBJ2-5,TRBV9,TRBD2,TGTGCCAGCAGCGTAGGGACTAGCGGGGGCCAAGAGACCCAGTACTTC,CASSVGTSGGQETQYF
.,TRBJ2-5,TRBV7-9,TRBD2,TGTGCCAGCAGTCGCGCGGGAGACCAAGAGACCCAGTACTTC,CASSRAGDQETQYF
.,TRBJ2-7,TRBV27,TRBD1,TGTGCCAGCAGTTTGGAGCAGGGGGCCCCCTACGAGCAGTACTTC,CASSLEQGAPYEQYF
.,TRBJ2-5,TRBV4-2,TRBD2,TGTGCCAGCAGCCAAGTGGTCGCGGGGGGGCCCGAGACCCAGTACTTC,CASSQVVAGGPETQYF
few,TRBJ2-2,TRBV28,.,TGTGCCAGCACCATCCCCGGGTTCTCCGGGGAGCTGTTTTTT,CASTIPGFSGELFF
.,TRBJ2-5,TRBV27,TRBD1,TGTGCCAGCAGTTTAGTCGGACAGGGGACGGAGACCCAGTACTTC,CASSLVGQGTETQYF
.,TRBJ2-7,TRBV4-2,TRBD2,TGTGCCAGCAGCCCCCGGGTTAGCGGGAACGACGAGCAGTACTTC,CASSPRVSGNDEQYF
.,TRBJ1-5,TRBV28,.,TGTGCCAGCGCTACAGGGTCCTTGCCCCAGCATTTT,CASATGSLPQHF
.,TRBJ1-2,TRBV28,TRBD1,TGTGCCACCACATTAAGACAGGGGAATGGCTACACCTTC,CATTLRQGNGYTF
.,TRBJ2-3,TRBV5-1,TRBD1,TGCGCCAGCAGCCCACGGACAGGAGTAGCTAGCACAGATACGCAGTATTTT,CASSPRTGVASTDTQYF
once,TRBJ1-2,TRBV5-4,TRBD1,TGTGCCAGCAGCGATGGACAGGGGATCTACGGCTACACCTTC,CASSDGQGIYGYTF
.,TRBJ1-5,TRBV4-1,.,TGCGCCAGCAGCCAAGAAGTCTGGGCAGGGCGTCTTGGTCAGCCCCAGCATTTT,CASSQEVWAGRLGQPQHF
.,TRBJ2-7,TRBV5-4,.,TGTGCCATGAGACTAGTTTCATCCTACGAGCAGTACTTC,CAMRLVSSYEQYF
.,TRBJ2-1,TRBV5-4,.,TGTGCCAGCAGCCCAGACTTTTCCTCCTACAATGAGCAGTTCTTC,CASSPDFSSYNEQFF